These T cell receptor beta chains were read from a single sample in a study of T cells after yellow fever vaccination. MiXCR, applied by TCRdb to the 5' RACE reads, yields one record per CDR3 protein. The sample gives approximately 160,000 distinct CDR3 sequences, about a tenth of which show up once; about a third is in the top ten. This specimen consisted of CD8+ T cells sorted from PBMCs, obtained 45 days after the yellow fever booster vaccination. Source of these receptors: a man aged 18 to 35 who received the YFV17D yellow fever vaccine. The CDR3 runs from the conserved cysteine through the conserved F or W. D genes are given only for firm matches. Not all rows give a size; the values are once, few, many and, for expanded clones, a class.

cdr3_aa: CASSIWGRINEKLFF
cdr3_nt: TGTGCCAGTAGTATCTGGGGCCGAATTAATGAAAAACTGTTTTTT
j_call: TRBJ1-4
clone_size: NA
d_call: NA
v_call: TRBV19
cdr3_length: 15

cdr3_aa: CASGRGPSVKNTEAFF
cdr3_nt: TGCGCCAGCGGACGGGGGCCTTCGGTGAAAAATACTGAAGCTTTCTTT
j_call: TRBJ1-1
clone_size: many
d_call: NA
v_call: TRBV5-1
cdr3_length: 16

cdr3_aa: CASSYHVQDTQYF
cdr3_nt: TGTGCCAGCAGTTACCACGTGCAAGATACGCAGTATTTT
j_call: TRBJ2-3
clone_size: few
d_call: NA
v_call: TRBV6-2/TRBV6-3
cdr3_length: 13

cdr3_aa: CASSPHNEQFF
cdr3_nt: TGTGCCAGCAGTCCCCACAATGAGCAGTTCTTC
j_call: TRBJ2-1
clone_size: few
d_call: NA
v_call: TRBV6-2/TRBV6-3
cdr3_length: 11

cdr3_aa: CASSVEGGAGTGELFF
cdr3_nt: TGTGCCAGCAGCGTAGAAGGGGGCGCGGGAACCGGGGAGCTGTTTTTT
j_call: TRBJ2-2
clone_size: NA
d_call: NA
v_call: TRBV9
cdr3_length: 16

cdr3_aa: CASSSDRGGASDTQYF
cdr3_nt: TGTGCCAGCAGCTCCGACAGGGGCGGCGCTTCAGATACGCAGTATTTT
j_call: TRBJ2-3
clone_size: NA
d_call: TRBD1
v_call: TRBV7-9
cdr3_length: 16

cdr3_aa: CASSQNTGELFF
cdr3_nt: TGTGCCAGCAGTCAGAACACCGGGGAGCTGTTTTTT
j_call: TRBJ2-2
clone_size: few
d_call: NA
v_call: TRBV27
cdr3_length: 12

cdr3_aa: CASSLLGVGPNEKLFF
cdr3_nt: TGTGCCAGCAGCTTACTCGGGGTGGGCCCTAATGAAAAACTGTTTTTT
j_call: TRBJ1-4
clone_size: NA
d_call: NA
v_call: TRBV7-9
cdr3_length: 16

cdr3_aa: CAWNDYRESNEQFF
cdr3_nt: TGTGCCTGGAATGATTACAGGGAGAGCAATGAGCAGTTCTTC
j_call: TRBJ2-1
clone_size: few
d_call: NA
v_call: TRBV30
cdr3_length: 14

cdr3_aa: CASRGPPRAGRDTEAFF
cdr3_nt: TGTGCCAGCAGAGGACCCCCCCGGGCCGGAAGGGACACTGAAGCTTTCTTT
j_call: TRBJ1-1
clone_size: NA
d_call: NA
v_call: TRBV7-9
cdr3_length: 17

cdr3_aa: CASTANRGTGELFF
cdr3_nt: TGTGCCAGCACCGCGAACAGGGGTACCGGGGAGCTGTTTTTT
j_call: TRBJ2-2
clone_size: few
d_call: TRBD1
v_call: TRBV6-6
cdr3_length: 14

cdr3_aa: CASSPPRGALANYGYTF
cdr3_nt: TGCGCCAGCAGCCCCCCTCGGGGGGCCTTAGCTAACTATGGCTACACCTTC
j_call: TRBJ1-2
clone_size: few
d_call: NA
v_call: TRBV5-1
cdr3_length: 17